This TCR beta chain appears in the sequencing data of a study of T cell responses to AZD1222 COVID-19 vaccine. The CDR3 loop spans 15 amino acids. The junction had 3 bases not matched to a gene; V was cut back by 3 bases and J by 7 bases. Germline CDR1 is SGHTA and CDR2 is FQGTGA. As to this clone: The target antigen is unknown.

Generated by immunoSEQ multiplex PCR, the TCRdb table keeps only in-frame clones and is missing some. The sample comprises about 150,000 clones, 91% of which are singletons, and over 1.1% rests with the top ten. Study results and caveats: Repertoire samples came only from after the peak T cell response. The number of AZD1222 recipients seropositive at baseline was only 5 to 7. Spike-specific TCR breadth and depth were elevated following two AZD1222 doses.

The TCR originated in an adult in good health. The starting material was peripheral blood, obtained on day 0 of AZD1222 vaccination. V is TRBV7-3 and J is TRBJ1-6; 10 bases fit TRBD1. CDR3 residues: CASSLLGQGNSPLHF. DNA of the CDR3: TGTGCCAGCAGCTTGCTGGGACAGGGGAATTCACCCCTCCACTTT.